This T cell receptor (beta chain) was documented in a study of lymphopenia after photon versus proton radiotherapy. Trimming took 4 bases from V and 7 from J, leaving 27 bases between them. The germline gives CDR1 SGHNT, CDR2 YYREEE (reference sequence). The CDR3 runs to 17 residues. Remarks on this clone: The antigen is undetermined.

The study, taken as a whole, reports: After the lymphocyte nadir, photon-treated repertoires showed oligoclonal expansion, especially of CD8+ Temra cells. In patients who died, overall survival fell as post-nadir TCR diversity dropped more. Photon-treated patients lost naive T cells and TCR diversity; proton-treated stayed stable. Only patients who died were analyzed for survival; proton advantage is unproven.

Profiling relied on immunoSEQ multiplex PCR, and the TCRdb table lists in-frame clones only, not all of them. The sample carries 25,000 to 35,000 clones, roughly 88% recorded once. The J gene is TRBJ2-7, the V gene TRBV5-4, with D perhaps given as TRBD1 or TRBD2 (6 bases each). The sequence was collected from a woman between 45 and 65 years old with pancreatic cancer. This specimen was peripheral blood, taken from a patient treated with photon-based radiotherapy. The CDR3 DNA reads TGTGCCAGCAGCACACGTTCGGGGGCGGGTGCCTCGTTGGAGCAGTACTTC. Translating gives CASSTRSGAGASLEQYF.